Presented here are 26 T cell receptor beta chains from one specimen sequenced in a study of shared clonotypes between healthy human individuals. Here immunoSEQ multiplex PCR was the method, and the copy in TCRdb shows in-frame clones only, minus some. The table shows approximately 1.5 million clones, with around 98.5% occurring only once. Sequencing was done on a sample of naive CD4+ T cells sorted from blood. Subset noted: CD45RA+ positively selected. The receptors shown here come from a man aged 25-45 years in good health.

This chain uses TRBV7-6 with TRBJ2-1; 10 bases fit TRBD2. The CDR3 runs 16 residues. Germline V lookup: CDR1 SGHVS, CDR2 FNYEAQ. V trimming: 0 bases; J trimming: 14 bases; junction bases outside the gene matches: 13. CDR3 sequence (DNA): TGTGCCAGCAGCTTAGCGGTCGGGACTAGCGCTGCGAGGGAGTTCTTC. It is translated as CASSLAVGTSAAREFF.

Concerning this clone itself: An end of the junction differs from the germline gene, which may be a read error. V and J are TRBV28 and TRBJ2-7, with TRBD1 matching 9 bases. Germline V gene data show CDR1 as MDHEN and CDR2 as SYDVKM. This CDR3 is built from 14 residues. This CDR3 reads CAGSHRGLGYEQYF. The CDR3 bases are TGTGCCGGCAGTCACAGGGGGCTGGGCTACGAGCAGTACTTC.

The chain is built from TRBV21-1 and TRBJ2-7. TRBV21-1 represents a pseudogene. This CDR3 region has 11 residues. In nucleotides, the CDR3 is TGTGCCCGCCGAAGTCGGATGGAGCAGTACTTC. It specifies CARRSRMEQYF.

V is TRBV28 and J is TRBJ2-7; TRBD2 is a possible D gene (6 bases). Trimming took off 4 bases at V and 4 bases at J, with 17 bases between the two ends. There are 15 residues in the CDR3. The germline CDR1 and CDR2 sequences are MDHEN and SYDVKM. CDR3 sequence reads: CASSSIRDGTYEQYF. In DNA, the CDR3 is TGTGCCAGCAGTTCAATCCGGGACGGGACTTACGAGCAGTACTTC. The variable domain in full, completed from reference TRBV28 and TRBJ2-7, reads DVKVTQSSRYLVKRTGEKVFLECVQDMDHENMFWYRQDPGLGLRLIYFSYDVKMKEKGDIPEGYSVSREKKERFSLILESASTNQTSMYLCASSSIRDGTYEQYFGPGTRLTVT.

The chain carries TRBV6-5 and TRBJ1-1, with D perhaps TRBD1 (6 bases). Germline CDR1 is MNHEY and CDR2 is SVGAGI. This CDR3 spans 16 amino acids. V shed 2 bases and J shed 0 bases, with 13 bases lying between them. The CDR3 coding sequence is TGTGCCAGCAGTTACGATAGACAGGACTTGAACACTGAAGCTTTCTTT. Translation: CASSYDRQDLNTEAFF.

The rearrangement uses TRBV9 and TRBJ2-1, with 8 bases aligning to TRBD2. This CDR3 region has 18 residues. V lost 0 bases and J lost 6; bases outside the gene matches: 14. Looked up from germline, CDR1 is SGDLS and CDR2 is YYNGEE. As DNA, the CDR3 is TGTGCCAGCAGCGTAGACCCTCTTACTAGCGGTTCGCGCAATGAGCAGTTCTTC. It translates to CASSVDPLTSGSRNEQFF. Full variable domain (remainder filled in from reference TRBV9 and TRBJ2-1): DSGVTQTPKHLITATGQRVTLRCSPRSGDLSVYWYQQSLDQGLQFLIQYYNGEERAKGNILERFSAQQFPDLHSELNLSSLELGDSALYFCASSVDPLTSGSRNEQFFGPGTRLTVL.

The CDR3 bases are TGCGCCAGCAGCTTGGCTCGGAGTGGATCGGAGACCCAGTACTTC. Amino acid sequence: CASSLARSGSETQYF. The chain is built from TRBV5-1 and TRBJ2-5; D gene unclear. V lost 0 bases and J lost 5, with 14 bases in between. Germline CDR1 reads SGHRS; CDR2 reads YFSETQ. The CDR3 is 15 residues long.

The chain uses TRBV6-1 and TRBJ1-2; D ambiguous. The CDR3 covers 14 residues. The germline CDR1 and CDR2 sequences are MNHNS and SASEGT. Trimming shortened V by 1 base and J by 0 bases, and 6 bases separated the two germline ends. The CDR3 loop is CASSEGGTNYGYTF. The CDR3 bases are TGTGCCAGCAGTGAAGGCGGAACTAACTATGGCTACACCTTC.

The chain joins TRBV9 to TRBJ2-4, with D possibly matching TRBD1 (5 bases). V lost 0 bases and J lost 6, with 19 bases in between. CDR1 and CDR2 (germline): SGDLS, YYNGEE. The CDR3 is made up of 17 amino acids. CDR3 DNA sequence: TGTGCCAGCAGCGTAGGGGTACTCGTGGGGCAGGGAAACATTCAGTACTTC. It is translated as CASSVGVLVGQGNIQYF. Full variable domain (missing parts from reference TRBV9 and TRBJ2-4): DSGVTQTPKHLITATGQRVTLRCSPRSGDLSVYWYQQSLDQGLQFLIQYYNGEERAKGNILERFSAQQFPDLHSELNLSSLELGDSALYFCASSVGVLVGQGNIQYFGAGTRLSVL.

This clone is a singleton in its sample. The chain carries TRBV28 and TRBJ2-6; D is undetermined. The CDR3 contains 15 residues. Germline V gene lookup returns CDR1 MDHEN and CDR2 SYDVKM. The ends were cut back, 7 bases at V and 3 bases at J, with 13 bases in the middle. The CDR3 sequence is CASITAAGGANVLTF. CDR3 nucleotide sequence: TGTGCCAGCATTACTGCGGCAGGTGGGGCCAACGTCCTGACTTTC.

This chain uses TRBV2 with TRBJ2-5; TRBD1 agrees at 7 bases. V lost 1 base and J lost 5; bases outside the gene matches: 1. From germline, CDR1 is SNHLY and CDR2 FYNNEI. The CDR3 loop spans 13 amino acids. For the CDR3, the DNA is TGTGCCAGCAGTGAAGAGACAGGGGAGACCCAGTACTTC. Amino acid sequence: CASSEETGETQYF.

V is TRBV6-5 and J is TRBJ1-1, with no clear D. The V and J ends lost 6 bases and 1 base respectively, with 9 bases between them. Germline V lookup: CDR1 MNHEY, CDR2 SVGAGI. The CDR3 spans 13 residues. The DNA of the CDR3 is TGTGCCAGCAGAATACATCGGAACACTGAAGCTTTCTTT. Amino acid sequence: CASRIHRNTEAFF.

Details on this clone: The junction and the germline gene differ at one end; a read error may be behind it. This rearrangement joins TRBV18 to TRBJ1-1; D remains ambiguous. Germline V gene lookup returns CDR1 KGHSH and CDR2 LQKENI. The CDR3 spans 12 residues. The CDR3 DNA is TGTGCCAGCTCACCTAGACACACCGAAGCTTTCTTT. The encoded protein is CASSPRHTEAFF.

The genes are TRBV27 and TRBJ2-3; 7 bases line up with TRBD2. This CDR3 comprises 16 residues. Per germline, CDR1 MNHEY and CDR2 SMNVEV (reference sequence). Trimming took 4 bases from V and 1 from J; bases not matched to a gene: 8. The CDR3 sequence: CASSSRVAGGTDTQYF. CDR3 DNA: TGTGCCAGCAGTTCGCGGGTAGCGGGCGGCACAGATACGCAGTATTTT.

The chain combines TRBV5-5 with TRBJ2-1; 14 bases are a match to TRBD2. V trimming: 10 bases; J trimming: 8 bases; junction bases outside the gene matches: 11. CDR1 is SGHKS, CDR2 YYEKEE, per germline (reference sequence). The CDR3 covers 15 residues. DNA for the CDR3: TGTGCCGGAGCGGGACTAGCGGGAGTAAGGGATGAGCAGTTCTTC. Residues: CAGAGLAGVRDEQFF. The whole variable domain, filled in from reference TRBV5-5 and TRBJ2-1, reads DAGVTQSPTHLIKTRGQQVTLRCSPISGHKSVSWYQQVLGQGPQFIFQYYEKEERGRGNFPDRFSARQFPNYSSELNVNALLLGDSALYLCAGAGLAGVRDEQFFGPGTRLTVL.

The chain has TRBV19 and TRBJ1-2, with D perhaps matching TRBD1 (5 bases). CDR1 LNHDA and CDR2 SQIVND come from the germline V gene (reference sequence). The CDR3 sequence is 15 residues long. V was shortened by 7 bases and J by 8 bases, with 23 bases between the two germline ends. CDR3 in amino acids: CASTRLGEGRGGYTF. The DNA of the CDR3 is TGTGCCAGTACCCGCCTAGGTGAGGGGAGAGGAGGCTACACCTTC.

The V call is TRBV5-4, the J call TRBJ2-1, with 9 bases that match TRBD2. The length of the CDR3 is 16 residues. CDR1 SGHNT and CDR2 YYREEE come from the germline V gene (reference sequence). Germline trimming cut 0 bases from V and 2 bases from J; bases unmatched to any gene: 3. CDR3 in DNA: TGTGCCAGCAGCTTGGGTAGCGGGAGAACCTACAATGAGCAGTTCTTC. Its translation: CASSLGSGRTYNEQFF.

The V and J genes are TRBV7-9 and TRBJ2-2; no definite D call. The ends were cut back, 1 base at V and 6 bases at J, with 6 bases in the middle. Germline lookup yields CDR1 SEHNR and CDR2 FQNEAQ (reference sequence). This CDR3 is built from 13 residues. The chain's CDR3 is CASSLELPGELFF. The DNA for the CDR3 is TGTGCCAGCAGCTTAGAACTCCCCGGGGAGCTGTTTTTT.

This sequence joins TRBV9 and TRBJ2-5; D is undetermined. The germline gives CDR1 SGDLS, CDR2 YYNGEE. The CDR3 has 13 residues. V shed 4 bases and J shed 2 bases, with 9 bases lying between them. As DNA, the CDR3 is TGTGCCAGCAGCCTGGCGCAGCAAGAGACCCAGTACTTC. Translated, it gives CASSLAQQETQYF.

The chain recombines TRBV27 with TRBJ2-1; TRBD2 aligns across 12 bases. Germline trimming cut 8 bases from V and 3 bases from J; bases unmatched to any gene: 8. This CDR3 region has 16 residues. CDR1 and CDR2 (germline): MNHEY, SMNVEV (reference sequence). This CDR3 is CASRRTSGNDYNEQFF. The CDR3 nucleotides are TGTGCCAGCCGACGGACTAGCGGGAACGACTACAATGAGCAGTTCTTC.

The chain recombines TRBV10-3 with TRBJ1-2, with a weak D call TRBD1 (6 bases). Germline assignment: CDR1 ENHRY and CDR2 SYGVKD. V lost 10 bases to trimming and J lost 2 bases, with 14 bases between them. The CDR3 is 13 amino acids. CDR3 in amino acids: CASGGQSNYGYTF. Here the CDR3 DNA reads TGTGCCAGCGGAGGACAGTCCAACTATGGCTACACCTTC.

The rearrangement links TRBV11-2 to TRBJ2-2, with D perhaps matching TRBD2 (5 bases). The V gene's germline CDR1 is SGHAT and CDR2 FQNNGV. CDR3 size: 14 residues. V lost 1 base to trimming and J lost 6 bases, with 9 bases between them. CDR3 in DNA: TGTGCCAGCAGCTTAGGACTATCCTCCGGGGAGCTGTTTTTT. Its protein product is CASSLGLSSGELFF.

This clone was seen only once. The CDR3 region is CASVKLLDRGGSGANVLTF. Here the CDR3 DNA reads TGTGCCAGCGTCAAATTACTGGACAGGGGGGGCTCTGGGGCCAACGTCCTGACTTTC. The J gene is TRBJ2-6, the V gene TRBV18, with TRBD1 matching over 10 bases. J gave up 0 bases and V 8 bases, and 13 bases lay outside the gene matches. This CDR3 has 19 residues. Germline V gene data show CDR1 as KGHSH and CDR2 as LQKENI.

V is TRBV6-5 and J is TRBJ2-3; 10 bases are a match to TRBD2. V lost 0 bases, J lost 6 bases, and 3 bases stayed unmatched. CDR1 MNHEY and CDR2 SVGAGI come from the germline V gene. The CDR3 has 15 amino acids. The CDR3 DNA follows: TGTGCCAGCAGTTACTCCGCACTAGCGGGGGATACGCAGTATTTT. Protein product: CASSYSALAGDTQYF.

The CDR3 DNA reads TGTGCCAGCAGTTTTAGAGCCCCGGTGCAGCCCCAGCATTTT. This translates into CASSFRAPVQPQHF. The chain links TRBV6-6 to TRBJ1-5; D is undetermined. Germline V gene sequence: CDR1 MNHNY, CDR2 SVGAGI (reference sequence). Trimming cost V 4 bases and J 7 bases, with 14 bases left between them. The CDR3 consists of 14 residues.

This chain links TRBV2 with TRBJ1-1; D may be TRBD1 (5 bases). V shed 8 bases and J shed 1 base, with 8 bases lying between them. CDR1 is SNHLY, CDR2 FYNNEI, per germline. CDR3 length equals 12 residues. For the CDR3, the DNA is TGTGCCAGCGGTACAGGGAACACTGAAGCTTTCTTT. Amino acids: CASGTGNTEAFF.